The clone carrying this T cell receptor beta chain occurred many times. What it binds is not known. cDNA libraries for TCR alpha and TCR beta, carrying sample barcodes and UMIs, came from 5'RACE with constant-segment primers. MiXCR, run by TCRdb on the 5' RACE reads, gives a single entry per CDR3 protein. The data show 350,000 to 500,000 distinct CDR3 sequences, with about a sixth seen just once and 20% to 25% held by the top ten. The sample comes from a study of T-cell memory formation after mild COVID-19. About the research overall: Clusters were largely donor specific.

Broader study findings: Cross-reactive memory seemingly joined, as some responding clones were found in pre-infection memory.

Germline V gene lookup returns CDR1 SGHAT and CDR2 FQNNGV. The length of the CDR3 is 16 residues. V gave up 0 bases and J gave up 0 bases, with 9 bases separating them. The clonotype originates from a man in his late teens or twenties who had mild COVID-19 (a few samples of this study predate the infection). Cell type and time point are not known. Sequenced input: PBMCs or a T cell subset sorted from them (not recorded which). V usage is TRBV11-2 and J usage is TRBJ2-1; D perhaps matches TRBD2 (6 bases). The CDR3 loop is CASSLDAGSSYNEQFF. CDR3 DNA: TGTGCCAGCAGCTTAGATGCGGGGAGCTCCTACAATGAGCAGTTCTTC.